The 18 T cell receptor beta chains below all came from one sample that was sequenced in a study of T cells after posttransplantation cyclophosphamide. Sampled 1 year posttransplant, controls received myeloablative marrow transplants, methotrexate and a calcineurin inhibitor. Data came from immunoSEQ multiplex PCR; TCRdb stores just in-frame clones and leaves some out. The repertoire consists of roughly 11,000 clones, with 81% occurring once and the leading ten covering about 3.5%. The sequenced sample was PBMCs, obtained around 55 weeks after allogeneic stem cell transplant with calcineurin inhibitor and methotrexate. These receptors were obtained from a young adult male patient who received an allogeneic stem cell transplant from an unrelated donor, was CMV-positive, and had acute GVHD only. Part of the T cell pool may stem from the graft donor.

This clone came up a few times. The chain links TRBV5-1 to TRBJ2-7; D perhaps matches TRBD2 (6 bases). V was trimmed by 4 bases and J by 6 bases, leaving 20 bases between them. The CDR3 length is 15 residues. Germline CDR1 reads SGHRS; CDR2 reads YFSETQ. The DNA of the CDR3 is TGCGCCAGCAGCCGCGACGGAGGGATCATCGGCGAGCAGTACTTC. It codes for CASSRDGGIIGEQYF.

This chain uses TRBV5-6 with TRBJ1-5; tentatively, D is TRBD1 (6 bases). The CDR3 consists of 16 residues. V dropped 0 bases and J dropped 1 base, with 11 bases sitting between them. Germline loops: CDR1 SGHDT, CDR2 YYEEEE. The CDR3: CASSLEGGLSNQPQHF. CDR3 DNA sequence: TGTGCCAGCAGCTTGGAAGGGGGTCTAAGCAATCAGCCCCAGCATTTT.

The J gene is TRBJ2-3, the V gene TRBV14; D possibly corresponds to TRBD1 (6 bases). Germline CDR1 reads SGHDN; CDR2 reads FVKESK. V was pared by 1 base and J by 4 bases, with 15 bases between. The CDR3 runs 16 residues. The CDR3 DNA reads TGTGCCAGCAGCCAAGCCCGCCAGACAGGAGCAGATACGCAGTATTTT. Translated: CASSQARQTGADTQYF.

A few counts support this clone. This chain links TRBV5-1 with TRBJ2-5; 14 bases line up with TRBD2. Germline-derived CDR1 and CDR2 are SGHRS and YFSETQ. This CDR3 is built from 18 residues. V was clipped by 1 base and J by 5 bases; unmatched bases: 10. The CDR3 sequence: CASSLSGTSGGPWETQYF. For the CDR3, the DNA is TGCGCCAGCAGCTTGTCCGGGACTAGCGGGGGTCCGTGGGAGACCCAGTACTTC.

The rearrangement uses TRBV27 and TRBJ2-1, with D maybe TRBD1 (6 bases). Germline lookup yields CDR1 MNHEY and CDR2 SMNVEV (reference sequence). The CDR3 length is 15 residues. CDR3: CASARGPIGGNEQFF. The CDR3 region has the DNA TGTGCTTCGGCCAGGGGTCCCATCGGCGGCAATGAGCAGTTCTTC.

The chain combines TRBV6-5 with TRBJ2-7, with a weak D call TRBD2 (5 bases). V lost 0 bases, J lost 7 bases, and 13 bases lay in between. Germline V gene sequence: CDR1 MNHEY, CDR2 SVGAGI. The CDR3 covers 14 residues. CDR3 nucleotide sequence: TGTGCCAGCAGTTACTCGACGGTTTCGGGAGAGCAGTACTTC. Its translation is CASSYSTVSGEQYF.

The chain has TRBV25-1 and TRBJ2-2; D is undetermined. Trimming removed 2 bases from V and 4 bases from J, with 8 bases in between. CDR3 length: 14 amino acids. CDR1 MGHDK and CDR2 SYGVNS come from the germline V gene. CDR3 nucleotide sequence: TGTGCCAGCAGTGAACTGACTCCCACCGGGGAGCTGTTTTTT. This sequence encodes CASSELTPTGELFF.

The chain links TRBV7-2 to TRBJ1-5; weak D call: TRBD1 (6 bases). The CDR3 is 16 amino acids. Germline V gene sequence: CDR1 SGHTA, CDR2 FQGNSA. Between the trimmed V and J ends, which lost 0 bases and 4 bases, there was a span of 13 bases. CDR3 coding DNA: TGTGCCAGCAGCTTAGCTTACAGGGTTGATAATCAGCCCCAGCATTTT. Translation gives CASSLAYRVDNQPQHF.

The V call is TRBV19, the J call TRBJ1-2; TRBD1 matches at 8 bases. Germline V gene lookup returns CDR1 LNHDA and CDR2 SQIVND (reference sequence). V shed 5 bases, J shed 8 bases, and the junction held 7 bases outside the gene matches. The CDR3 contains 13 residues. The CDR3 sequence is CASSARTGKGYTF. CDR3 in DNA: TGTGCCAGTAGTGCCCGGACAGGGAAAGGCTACACCTTC.

The rearrangement joins TRBV9 to TRBJ1-3; 8 bases align to TRBD1. After removal of 2 bases from V and 8 bases from J, the junction contained 9 bases not matched to a gene. Germline V lookup: CDR1 SGDLS, CDR2 YYNGEE. The CDR3 contains 15 residues. The CDR3 nucleotides are TGTGCCAGCAGCGTGATACCAGGGGGCGCGGACACCATATATTTT. It translates to CASSVIPGGADTIYF.

This chain uses TRBV5-1 with TRBJ2-7; TRBD1 aligns across 10 bases. Germline assignment: CDR1 SGHRS and CDR2 YFSETQ. CDR3 length equals 14 residues. V lost 4 bases to trimming and J lost 5 bases; unmatched junction nucleotides: 6. CDR3 in amino acids: CASSRGDRGNEQYF. The CDR3 coding sequence is TGCGCCAGCAGCCGGGGGGACAGGGGAAACGAGCAGTACTTC.

This chain links TRBV5-4 with TRBJ2-7, with 7 bases lining up with TRBD1. Germline V CDR1 and CDR2: SGHNT, YYREEE (reference sequence). The CDR3 runs 16 residues. V was clipped by 4 bases and J by 3 bases; unmatched bases: 13. CDR3: CASSPLGGQANYEQYF. As DNA, the CDR3 is TGTGCCAGCAGCCCCCTCGGCGGACAGGCGAACTACGAGCAGTACTTC.

The chain has TRBV4-3 and TRBJ2-2; TRBD2 agrees at 14 bases. With V trimmed by 3 bases and J by 5 bases, 8 bases remained unmatched. The CDR3 is 18 amino acids. Germline V CDR1 and CDR2: LGHNA, YSLEER. The chain's CDR3 is CASSQETSGGDPTGELFF. The DNA for the CDR3 is TGCGCCAGCAGCCAGGAGACTAGCGGGGGGGACCCTACCGGGGAGCTGTTTTTT.

The chain couples TRBV7-9 to TRBJ2-5; TRBD2 aligns across 7 bases. This CDR3 region has 16 residues. V lost 1 base, J lost 5 bases, and 10 bases stayed unmatched. Germline CDR1 is SEHNR and CDR2 is FQNEAQ (reference sequence). The CDR3 nucleotides read TGTGCCAGCAGCTTAGGAGCGGGGATCCTGGGGGAGACCCAGTACTTC. Residues: CASSLGAGILGETQYF.

The V and J genes are TRBV4-2 and TRBJ2-1; a weak D match, TRBD2 (6 bases). The CDR3 has 16 residues. Trimming pared 1 base from V and 3 bases from J, leaving 13 bases between. The V gene's germline CDR1 is LGHNA and CDR2 YNFKEQ. The chain's CDR3 is CASSQGGGGVYNEQFF. The DNA of the CDR3 is TGTGCCAGCAGCCAAGGAGGCGGAGGGGTCTACAATGAGCAGTTCTTC.

The V gene is TRBV5-1, the J gene TRBJ2-5; D perhaps matches TRBD1 (5 bases). V was pared by 3 bases and J by 5 bases, with 8 bases between. The length of the CDR3 is 12 residues. Per germline, CDR1 SGHRS and CDR2 YFSETQ. CDR3 loop: CASSSNRETQYF. The CDR3 DNA follows: TGCGCCAGCAGCTCCAACAGGGAGACCCAGTACTTC.

The chain links TRBV1 to TRBJ2-1; the table's D gene call, TRBD2, was not cross checked with the DNA. TRBV1 is a known pseudogene. This CDR3 has 12 amino acids. The CDR3 sequence: CTSSPSRVEQFF. The CDR3 DNA is TGCACCAGCAGCCCCTCCCGGGTTGAGCAGTTCTTC.

This chain uses TRBV2 with TRBJ1-5; 9 bases agree with TRBD1. The CDR3 loop spans 15 amino acids. Unmatched junction bases numbered 5, after V lost 4 bases and J lost 4 bases. Germline CDR1 reads SNHLY; CDR2 reads FYNNEI. CDR3 coding DNA: TGTGCCAGCAGTGCGCGACAGGGGGGGAATCAGCCCCAGCATTTT. Translating gives CASSARQGGNQPQHF.